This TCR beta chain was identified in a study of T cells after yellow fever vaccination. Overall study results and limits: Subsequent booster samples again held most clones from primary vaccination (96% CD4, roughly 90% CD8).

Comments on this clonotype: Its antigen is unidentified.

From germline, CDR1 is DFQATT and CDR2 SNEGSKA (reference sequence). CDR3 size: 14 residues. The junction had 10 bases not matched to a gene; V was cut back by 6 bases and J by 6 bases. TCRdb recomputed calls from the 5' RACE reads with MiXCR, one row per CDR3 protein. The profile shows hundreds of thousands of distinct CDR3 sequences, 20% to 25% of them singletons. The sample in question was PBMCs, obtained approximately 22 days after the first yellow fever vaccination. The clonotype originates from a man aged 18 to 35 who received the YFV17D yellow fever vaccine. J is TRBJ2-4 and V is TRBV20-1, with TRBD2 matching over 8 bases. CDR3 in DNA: TGCAGTGCACCCGAGGCACTAGCGGTAAACATTCAGTACTTC. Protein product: CSAPEALAVNIQYF.